What follows describes a single T cell receptor (beta chain). As handled by the study authors: Estimates of nucleated cell counts were drawn from the amplification of reference gene primers. The method was immunoSEQ multiplex PCR; TCRdb's version includes in-frame clones alone and lacks a portion of them. That table supplies the V and J calls and clone size; D and trimming were determined from the DNA. The sample includes roughly 100,000 clones, approximately 89% seen only once; the top ten take over 15%. This sample was included in a study of blood T cell repertoires in COVID-19. Study-level background: The study drew acute and convalescent COVID-19 samples from the United States, Italy and Spain. Nucleic acid was either cDNA or gDNA, and it came from T cells, B-cell-depleted T cells, or PBMCs.

Sequenced sample: peripheral blood. The source is an elderly woman in a cohort sampled during active COVID-19.

The CDR3 loop reads CASSPGQGGSPLHF. The CDR3, as DNA: TGTGCCAGCAGCCCAGGACAGGGCGGCTCACCCCTCCACTTT. This chain uses TRBV7-9 with TRBJ1-6; 8 positions agree with TRBD1. The CDR3 is 14 amino acids. Losses at the gene ends were 5 bases for V and 10 bases for J; bases not matched to a gene: 7. Germline V gene lookup returns CDR1 SEHNR and CDR2 FQNEAQ (reference sequence). Combining the CDR3 with reference TRBV7-9 and TRBJ1-6 gives the whole variable domain DTGVSQNPRHKITKRGQNVTFRCDPISEHNRLYWYRQTLGQGPEFLTYFQNEAQLEKSRLLSDRFSAERPKGSFSTLEIQRTEQGDSAMYLCASSPGQGGSPLHFGNGTRLTVT.